A selection of T cell receptor beta chains follows, all from one sample in a study of blood T cell repertoires in COVID-19. Method: immunoSEQ multiplex PCR; TCRdb's copy keeps in-frame clones and lacks some. The data show 200,000 to 250,000 clones, 80% seen once. The specimen was peripheral blood. The receptors shown here come from a woman aged 65 to 85 with acute or convalescent COVID-19. Each CDR3 is given with its conserved first and last residue. D genes are given only for firm matches. Expanded clones are given a class, and other clones once, few, many or no size at all.

V	J	size	D	CDR3	DNA
TRBV24-1	TRBJ2-1	.	TRBD1	CATSRSGTANEQFF	TGTGCCACCAGTCGGTCCGGGACAGCCAATGAGCAGTTCTTC
TRBV6-6	TRBJ1-1	.	TRBD1	CASRLYQGADTEAFF	TGTGCCAGCAGATTGTACCAGGGGGCGGACACTGAAGCTTTCTTT
TRBV6-5	TRBJ2-3	.	TRBD1	CASSPRGGLSDTQYF	TGTGCCAGCAGTCCCCGAGGGGGCCTATCAGATACGCAGTATTTT
TRBV5-6	TRBJ2-4	.	TRBD1	CASSSDRGLLRVAKNIQYF	TGTGCCAGCAGTTCGGACAGGGGGCTGTTGAGGGTAGCCAAAAACATTCAGTACTTC
TRBV6-2/TRBV6-3	TRBJ1-2	once	.	CASSGMGPSYGYTF	TGTGCCAGCAGTGGAATGGGGCCTAGCTATGGCTACACCTTC
TRBV5-5	TRBJ1-1	.	.	CASSLLVSSPNTEAFF	TGTGCCAGCAGCTTGCTTGTATCTTCCCCGAACACTGAAGCTTTCTTT
TRBV3-1/TRBV3-2	TRBJ2-7	.	.	CASSPTGPYEQYF	TGTGCCAGCAGCCCGACAGGACCTTACGAGCAGTACTTC
TRBV5-1	TRBJ2-1	.	.	CASSLSDPSGNEQFF	TGCGCCAGCAGCTTGTCCGACCCCTCGGGGAATGAGCAGTTCTTC
TRBV5-5	TRBJ2-7	.	TRBD2	CASSLAVTSGGIYEQYF	TGTGCCAGCAGCTTGGCCGTCACTAGCGGGGGGATATACGAGCAGTACTTC
TRBV7-2	TRBJ2-5	once	TRBD2	CASSASGGAGGPETQYF	TGTGCCAGCAGCGCGAGCGGGGGAGCGGGGGGGCCCGAGACCCAGTACTTC
TRBV5-1	TRBJ1-3	.	TRBD1	CASSRGTGDGNTIYF	TGCGCCAGCAGCCGAGGGACAGGGGACGGAAACACCATATATTTT
TRBV25-1	TRBJ2-3	.	TRBD1	CASSDRGSTDTQYF	TGTGCCAGCAGCGACAGGGGAAGCACAGATACGCAGTATTTT
TRBV7-9	TRBJ1-6	.	.	CASSSTGWNSPLHF	TGTGCCAGCAGCTCGACAGGATGGAATTCACCCCTCCACTTT
TRBV27	TRBJ2-1	.	TRBD2	CASGRLGLAGNEQFF	TGTGCCAGCGGGCGCCTGGGACTAGCGGGGAATGAGCAGTTCTTC
TRBV6-5	TRBJ1-2	.	.	CASSSTGRYGYTF	TGTGCCAGCAGTTCTACAGGCCGCTATGGCTACACCTTC
TRBV10-3	TRBJ2-1	.	.	CAISPRGQDIYNEQFF	TGTGCCATCAGCCCAAGAGGGCAGGATATATACAATGAGCAGTTCTTC
TRBV6-5	TRBJ2-7	.	TRBD1	CASMRTGDSYEQYF	TGTGCCAGCATGAGGACAGGGGACTCCTACGAGCAGTACTTC
TRBV28	TRBJ2-7	.	.	CASTMVQGGYEQYF	TGTGCCAGCACTATGGTACAAGGGGGCTACGAGCAGTACTTC
TRBV6-6	TRBJ1-5	.	.	CASTIGGTSNQPQHF	TGTGCCAGCACCATCGGAGGGACCAGCAATCAGCCCCAGCATTTT
TRBV19	TRBJ2-2	.	TRBD1	CATDRGTGELFF	TGTGCCACCGACAGGGGTACCGGGGAGCTGTTTTTT
TRBV7-2	TRBJ1-3	.	.	CASSLGAGNTIYF	TGTGCCAGCAGCTTAGGCGCGGGAAACACCATATATTTT
TRBV7-2	TRBJ1-2	once	.	CASSRGQTYGYTF	TGTGCCAGCAGTCGCGGACAGACTTATGGCTACACCTTC
TRBV18	TRBJ1-1	.	TRBD1	CASSPDRGNTEAFF	TGTGCCAGCTCTCCCGACAGGGGGAACACTGAAGCTTTCTTT
TRBV20-1	TRBJ2-5	.	.	CSASLADQYF	TGCAGTGCATCCCTGGCGGACCAGTACTTC
TRBV12-3/TRBV12-4	TRBJ2-2	few	TRBD2	CATSGGIGELFF	TGTGCCACCTCGGGGGGGATAGGGGAGCTGTTTTTT
TRBV7-6	TRBJ2-3	.	TRBD2	CASSLGPAGGTTDTQYF	TGTGCCAGCAGCTTAGGTCCAGCGGGGGGCACCACAGATACGCAGTATTTT
TRBV23-1	TRBJ2-3	.	TRBD2	CASSRSGVSTDTQYF	TGCGCCAGCAGCCGTAGCGGGGTAAGCACAGATACGCAGTATTTT
TRBV14	TRBJ2-6	.	TRBD2	CASSQLAGLAGTSGANVLTF	TGTGCCAGCAGCCAACTAGCAGGGTTAGCGGGGACCTCTGGGGCCAACGTCCTGACTTTC
TRBV11-2	TRBJ2-3	.	TRBD1	CASRSRGQGNTDTQYF	TGTGCCAGCAGATCTAGGGGACAGGGGAACACAGATACGCAGTATTTT
TRBV6-4	TRBJ1-2	.	TRBD1	CASSAQGGGYTF	TGTGCCAGCAGTGCCCAAGGGGGCGGCTACACCTTC
TRBV6-2/TRBV6-3	TRBJ2-7	few	.	CASSYFDRQQYF	TGTGCCAGCAGTTACTTCGACAGGCAGCAGTACTTC
TRBV5-1	TRBJ2-1	.	.	CASSFESSYNEQFF	TGCGCCAGCAGCTTCGAGAGCTCCTACAATGAGCAGTTCTTC
TRBV7-2	TRBJ2-3	.	.	CASSQTGGTQYF	TGTGCCAGCAGCCAAACCGGGGGTACGCAGTATTTT
TRBV19	TRBJ2-2	.	.	CASSRRQGGTGELFF	TGTGCCAGTTCACGCCGGCAGGGGGGCACCGGGGAGCTGTTTTTT
TRBV9	TRBJ2-1	.	.	CASSARGLHNEQFF	TGTGCCAGCAGCGCCAGAGGGTTACACAATGAGCAGTTCTTC
TRBV29-1	TRBJ1-1	few	TRBD1	CSVVGRGLDRTEAFF	TGCAGCGTTGTGGGCAGGGGGCTGGACCGCACTGAAGCTTTCTTT